This T cell receptor (beta chain) was identified in a study of spatial heterogeneity in lung cancer. Findings and caveats of the study: One measure, the expanded intratumoral alpha and beta TCR count, tracked tumor mutation counts. In tumor T cells, estimated coverage reached about 7% for alpha chains and 12% to 15% for beta chains.

In its sample, this clonotype is medium-sized. Its antigen is currently unknown. Noted time point: sample taken at primary tumor resection. TCRdb called the 5' RACE reads again in MiXCR, with one record for every CDR3 protein. The sample yields more than 10,000 distinct CDR3 sequences, under 6% seen once. This CDR3 spans 13 amino acids. V dropped 3 bases and J dropped 5 bases, with 9 bases sitting between them. The germline gives CDR1 SGHAT, CDR2 FQNNGV. The receptor was derived from a male donor with early-stage non-small cell lung cancer. The material sequenced was lung tumor tissue, taken at surgery. V usage is TRBV11-2 and J usage is TRBJ2-3; no reliable D call. The CDR3 loop is CASSFDREDTQYF. The CDR3 nucleotides are TGTGCCAGCAGCTTCGACCGAGAAGATACGCAGTATTTT. Using reference TRBV11-2 and TRBJ2-3 for the parts outside the CDR3, the full variable domain is EAGVAQSPRYKIIEKRQSVAFWCNPISGHATLYWYQQILGQGPKLLIQFQNNGVVDDSQLPKDRFSAERLKGVDSTLKIQPAKLEDSAVYLCASSFDREDTQYFGPGTRLTVL.